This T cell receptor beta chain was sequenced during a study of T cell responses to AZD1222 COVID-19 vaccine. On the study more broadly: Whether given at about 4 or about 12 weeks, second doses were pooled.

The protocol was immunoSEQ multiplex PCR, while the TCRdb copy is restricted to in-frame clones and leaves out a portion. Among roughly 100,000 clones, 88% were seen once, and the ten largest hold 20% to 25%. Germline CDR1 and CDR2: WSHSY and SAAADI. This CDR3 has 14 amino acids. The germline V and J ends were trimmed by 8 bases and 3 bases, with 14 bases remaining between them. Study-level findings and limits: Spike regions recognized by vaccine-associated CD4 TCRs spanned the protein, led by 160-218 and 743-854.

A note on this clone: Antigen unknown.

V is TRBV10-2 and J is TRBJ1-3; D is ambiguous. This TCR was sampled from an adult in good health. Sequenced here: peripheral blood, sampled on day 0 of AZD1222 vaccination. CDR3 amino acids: CASGLGHRGNTIYF. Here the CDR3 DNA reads TGCGCCAGCGGACTCGGGCATCGTGGAAACACCATATATTTT.